The next 27 T cell receptor beta chains were all read from a single sample in a study of T cell responses to AZD1222 COVID-19 vaccine. Profiling relied on immunoSEQ multiplex PCR, and the TCRdb table lists in-frame clones only, not all of them. The table includes under 150,000 clones, 75% to 90% detected once. Material: peripheral blood, obtained on day 0 of MenACWY control vaccination. All receptors derive from an adult in good health.

This clone came up once. The chain joins TRBV15 to TRBJ1-5; D unclear. The CDR3 loop spans 13 amino acids. V lost 0 bases to trimming and J lost 12 bases, with 12 bases between them. Germline loops: CDR1 LNHNV, CDR2 YYDKDF (reference sequence). CDR3 nucleotides: TGTGCCACCAGCAGAGATCCTAAGGGTCTCCAGCATTTT. This encodes CATSRDPKGLQHF. The full variable domain, rest sourced from reference TRBV15 and TRBJ1-5, is DAMVIQNPRYQVTQFGKPVTLSCSQTLNHNVMYWYQQKSSQAPKLLFHYYDKDFNNEADTPDNFQSRRPNTSFCFLDIRSPGLGDTAMYLCATSRDPKGLQHFGDGTRLSIL.

The rearrangement uses TRBV5-6 and TRBJ2-2; D is uncertain. The V end lost 0 bases, the J end lost 6 bases, and 9 bases lay between the germline ends. CDR1 and CDR2 (germline): SGHDT, YYEEEE. The CDR3 length is 14 residues. CDR3 residues: CASSLGGNAGELFF. The CDR3 DNA reads as TGTGCCAGCAGCTTGGGTGGAAACGCCGGGGAGCTGTTTTTT.

V usage is TRBV25-1 and J usage is TRBJ2-1; 7 bases match TRBD2. Germline-derived CDR1 and CDR2 are MGHDK and SYGVNS. Germline trimming cut 3 bases from V and 3 bases from J; bases unmatched to any gene: 11. This CDR3 has 17 amino acids. This chain's CDR3 is CASSDVIAGPNYNEQFF. The CDR3 DNA reads as TGTGCCAGCAGTGATGTGATAGCGGGCCCCAACTACAATGAGCAGTTCTTC.

The chain joins TRBV5-4 to TRBJ1-1; perhaps TRBD1 as D (5 bases). V was trimmed by 1 base and J by 8 bases, leaving 15 bases between them. This CDR3 has 14 amino acids. CDR1 SGHNT and CDR2 YYREEE come from the germline V gene (reference sequence). For the CDR3, the DNA is TGTGCCAGCAGCTTGACAGGATACAACATCGAAGCTTTCTTT. Its translation is CASSLTGYNIEAFF. The variable domain in full, completed from reference TRBV5-4 and TRBJ1-1, reads ETGVTQSPTHLIKTRGQQVTLRCSSQSGHNTVSWYQQALGQGPQFIFQYYREEENGRGNFPPRFSGLQFPNYSSELNVNALELDDSALYLCASSLTGYNIEAFFGQGTRLTVV.

In this sample, this clone turned up a few times. The chain combines TRBV6-4 with TRBJ1-6, with no clear D. Deletions cut 3 bases from V and 7 bases from J, with 13 bases between. This CDR3 is 15 amino acids long. Germline loops: CDR1 MRHNA, CDR2 SNTAGT. The CDR3 loop is CASSENSDGNSPLHF. CDR3 DNA sequence: TGTGCCAGCAGTGAGAATAGCGACGGGAATTCACCCCTCCACTTT.

This clone was found once. The genes are TRBV7-9 and TRBJ1-4; tentative D call: TRBD1 (6 bases). Germline V gene sequence: CDR1 SEHNR, CDR2 FQNEAQ (reference sequence). The CDR3 runs 15 residues. The V and J ends lost 1 base and 6 bases respectively, with 12 bases between them. CDR3 amino acids: CASSLDLAGDEKLFF. CDR3 sequence (DNA): TGTGCCAGCAGCTTAGATCTGGCAGGGGATGAAAAACTGTTTTTT.

This chain connects TRBV19 to TRBJ2-7, with D perhaps matching TRBD1 (5 bases). The V end lost 4 bases, the J end lost 1 base, and 8 bases lay between the germline ends. In germline, CDR1 is LNHDA, CDR2 SQIVND (reference sequence). This CDR3 has 13 residues. CDR3 protein: CASSNRQSYEQYF. The CDR3 coding sequence is TGTGCCAGTAGTAACCGACAGTCCTACGAGCAGTACTTC.

The V and J genes are TRBV6-6 and TRBJ1-2; 7 nucleotides align to TRBD1. CDR1 and CDR2 (germline): MNHNY, SVGAGI (reference sequence). This CDR3 region has 14 residues. The junction had 6 bases not matched to a gene; V was cut back by 6 bases and J by 2 bases. The CDR3 region is CASSLDRQNYGYTF. CDR3 DNA: TGTGCCAGCAGCCTGGACAGGCAGAACTATGGCTACACCTTC.

This chain joins TRBV7-3 and TRBJ2-1; 9 bases are shared with TRBD2. The CDR3 has 16 residues. Germline loops: CDR1 SGHTA, CDR2 FQGTGA. With V trimmed by 5 bases and J by 4 bases, 9 bases remained unmatched. In nucleotides, the CDR3 is TGTGCCAGCAGCGAAGGGCCTAGCGGGATATACAATGAGCAGTTCTTC. It specifies CASSEGPSGIYNEQFF.

This clone came up once. The V gene is TRBV9, the J gene TRBJ2-7, with TRBD1 matching over 7 bases. The CDR3 totals 16 residues. Germline CDR1 and CDR2: SGDLS and YYNGEE. The trim removed 5 bases at V and 2 bases at J, leaving 13 bases unmatched. The CDR3 spells CASSEGAPGLAYEQYF. The CDR3 DNA sequence: TGTGCCAGCAGTGAGGGGGCCCCGGGGCTAGCCTACGAGCAGTACTTC.

This CDR3 is CATRGFYGYTF. For the CDR3, the DNA is TGTGCCACCAGAGGGTTCTATGGCTACACCTTC. The rearrangement links TRBV24-1 to TRBJ1-2; D remains ambiguous. The germline V gene encodes CDR1 KGHDR and CDR2 SFDVKD. The CDR3 sequence is 11 residues long. Trimming removed 7 bases from V and 4 bases from J, with 6 bases in between.

The rearrangement uses TRBV6-4 and TRBJ2-1; D gene unclear. Per the germline V gene, CDR1 is MRHNA and CDR2 is SNTAGT. Trimming stripped 0 bases from V and 5 bases from J, with 5 bases between. CDR3 length equals 13 residues. Written as DNA, the CDR3 is TGTGCCAGCAGTGACTCGGAAAACAATGAGCAGTTCTTC. Translated, it gives CASSDSENNEQFF.

The chain is built from TRBV7-9 and TRBJ2-1; D gene ambiguous. The CDR3 is 15 residues long. Trimming removed 2 bases at V and 4 bases at J, with 12 bases between. CDR1 and CDR2 from the germline V gene are SEHNR and FQNEAQ (reference sequence). This CDR3 is CASSLSLQGYNEQFF. In nucleotides, the CDR3 is TGTGCCAGCAGCTTATCTCTCCAAGGGTACAATGAGCAGTTCTTC.

The chain is built from TRBV6-2 or TRBV6-3 and TRBJ2-1, with 13 bases matching TRBD2. Germline CDR1 MNHEY, CDR2 SVGEGT. The CDR3 consists of 19 residues. With 4 bases clipped from V and 2 bases from J, the junction kept 11 bases outside the gene matches. The CDR3 spells CASSSMTSGRIPPYNEQFF. CDR3 in DNA: TGTGCCAGCAGTTCTATGACTAGCGGGAGGATTCCACCCTACAATGAGCAGTTCTTC.

This chain joins TRBV11-2 and TRBJ2-5; 8 nucleotides line up with TRBD1. CDR3 length equals 13 residues. CDR1 is SGHAT and CDR2 is FQNNGV in the germline V gene. V trimming: 6 bases; J trimming: 4 bases; junction bases outside the gene matches: 4. CDR3 in DNA: TGTGCCAGCAGGGCAGGGGGCGTAGAGACCCAGTACTTC. It translates to CASRAGGVETQYF.

V is TRBV27 and J is TRBJ1-5; D may be TRBD1 (5 bases). Deletions cut 4 bases from V and 5 bases from J, with 9 bases between. This CDR3 is built from 13 residues. Per germline, CDR1 MNHEY and CDR2 SMNVEV (reference sequence). CDR3 loop: CASSSGSDQPQHF. CDR3 DNA: TGTGCCAGCAGTTCAGGGAGTGATCAGCCCCAGCATTTT.

The chain joins TRBV6-1 to TRBJ1-1, with unresolved D. This CDR3 has 13 amino acids. Germline V gives CDR1 MNHNS, CDR2 SASEGT. With 3 bases removed from V and 8 bases from J, the gap between germline ends came to 13 bases. Here the CDR3 reads CASSDWARTEAFF. The DNA for the CDR3 is TGTGCCAGCAGTGATTGGGCGAGAACCGAAGCTTTCTTT.

The chain links TRBV19 to TRBJ2-1; TRBD2 matches 8 bases. The V and J ends lost 5 bases and 4 bases, in that order; junction bases with no gene match: 10. Germline-derived CDR1 and CDR2 are LNHDA and SQIVND (reference sequence). The CDR3 length is 16 residues. The CDR3: CASSALSGRGYNEQFF. In DNA form, the CDR3 reads TGTGCCAGTAGTGCCTTGAGCGGGAGAGGATACAATGAGCAGTTCTTC. Complete variable domain (other parts from reference TRBV19 and TRBJ2-1): DGGITQSPKYLFRKEGQNVTLSCEQNLNHDAMYWYRQDPGQGLRLIYYSQIVNDFQKGDIAEGYSVSREKKESFPLTVTSAQKNPTAFYLCASSALSGRGYNEQFFGPGTRLTVL.

The V and J genes are TRBV14 and TRBJ2-4; D gene ambiguous. Trimming left V 1 base short and J 3 bases short, with 13 bases between. CDR1 SGHDN and CDR2 FVKESK come from the germline V gene. The CDR3 extends over 16 amino acids. The chain's CDR3 is CASSQGGGAGKNIQYF. CDR3 nucleotide sequence: TGTGCCAGCAGCCAAGGGGGTGGTGCAGGCAAAAACATTCAGTACTTC.

The chain links TRBV6-5 to TRBJ1-2; 10 bases are a match to TRBD1. V dropped 4 bases and J dropped 4; count of bases not matched to a gene: 6. The CDR3 is 15 residues long. CDR1 is MNHEY and CDR2 is SVGAGI in the germline V gene. The CDR3 loop reads CASSSGTGEAYGYTF. The CDR3 nucleotides are TGTGCCAGCAGTTCAGGGACAGGGGAGGCCTATGGCTACACCTTC.

The chain has TRBV4-1 and TRBJ2-1; perhaps TRBD2 as D (6 bases). The CDR3 loop spans 15 amino acids. The germline CDR1 and CDR2 sequences are MGHRA and YSYEKL. The V end lost 8 bases, the J end lost 4 bases, and 18 bases lay between the germline ends. The CDR3 here is CASSGASGPYNEQFF. DNA of the CDR3: TGCGCCAGCTCCGGGGCCAGCGGGCCTTACAATGAGCAGTTCTTC.

This chain links TRBV29-1 with TRBJ1-5; perhaps TRBD1 as D (5 bases). The V gene's germline CDR1 is SQVTM and CDR2 ANQGSEA. CDR3 length: 13 residues. Trimming took 4 bases from V and 4 from J, leaving 11 bases between them. The CDR3, as DNA: TGCAGCGTTGTGGGGGACGGGAATCAGCCCCAGCATTTT. Translating it yields CSVVGDGNQPQHF. The complete variable domain, with remaining parts taken from reference TRBV29-1 and TRBJ1-5, reads SAVISQKPSRDICQRGTSLTIQCQVDSQVTMMFWYRQQPGQSLTLIATANQGSEATYESGFVIDKFPISRPNLTFSTLTVSNMSPEDSSIYLCSVVGDGNQPQHFGDGTRLSIL.

V gene TRBV13 combines with J gene TRBJ1-2; D is possibly TRBD1 (5 bases). V gave up 3 bases and J gave up 5 bases, with 19 bases separating them. This CDR3 is 16 amino acids long. Germline V gene sequence: CDR1 PRHDT, CDR2 FYEKMQ (reference sequence). This CDR3 reads CASSFRGGTIGYGYTF. The CDR3 region has the DNA TGTGCCAGCAGCTTTCGGGGGGGAACCATCGGATATGGCTACACCTTC.

The table lists this clone with a count of one. The chain recombines TRBV6-5 with TRBJ1-5; the D is unclear. CDR1 and CDR2 (germline): MNHEY, SVGAGI. V was trimmed by 6 bases and J by 3 bases, leaving 9 bases between them. CDR3 length equals 13 residues. The CDR3 here is CASRSGYNQPQHF. The CDR3 bases are TGTGCCAGCAGGTCAGGCTACAATCAGCCCCAGCATTTT.

The V call is TRBV9, the J call TRBJ2-1; 11 bases are a match to TRBD2. CDR3 length equals 18 residues. Germline trimming cut 0 bases from V and 0 bases from J; bases unmatched to any gene: 5. Germline V lookup: CDR1 SGDLS, CDR2 YYNGEE. This chain's CDR3 is CASSVGLAGGSSYNEQFF. The CDR3 DNA follows: TGTGCCAGCAGCGTAGGTCTAGCGGGAGGAAGCTCCTACAATGAGCAGTTCTTC.

This clone was detected ten times or more. The V gene is TRBV4-2, the J gene TRBJ2-7, with a weak D call TRBD1 (6 bases). The germline gives CDR1 LGHNA, CDR2 YNFKEQ. V was cut by 0 bases and J by 6 bases, with 9 bases left in between. The CDR3 has 13 residues. The DNA for the CDR3 is TGTGCCAGCAGCCAAGATAACAGGGCCGAGCAGTACTTC. Translating it yields CASSQDNRAEQYF.

The CDR3 sequence is CASSQGRDYPTDTQYF. CDR3 nucleotide sequence: TGTGCCAGCAGCCAAGGGCGGGACTACCCCACAGATACGCAGTATTTT. The gene calls are TRBV3-1 (or the pseudogene TRBV3-2) and TRBJ2-3; 7 positions agree with TRBD2. The J segment lost 2 bases and the V segment lost 1 base, leaving 6 bases of the junction unmatched. This CDR3 is 16 amino acids long. From germline, CDR1 is LGHDT and CDR2 YNNKEL (reference sequence).